Listed here is a single T cell receptor beta chain. Its antigen is still unknown. Sequencing was performed with immunoSEQ multiplex PCR; in TCRdb, only in-frame clones are kept and a portion is missing. The table shows over 2 million clones, with about 95% occurring only once. The naive CD8 population came from CD45RO-negative cells selected for CCR7, without terminally differentiated effector memory CD45RA+ cells. Trimming stripped 2 bases from V and 1 base from J, with 5 bases between. The CDR3 loop spans 14 amino acids. Germline lookup yields CDR1 MNHNY and CDR2 SVGAGI (reference sequence). The data originate from a study of shared clonotypes between healthy human individuals. The overall study: A donor's plate count was three for CD4 naive and three for CD4 memory; CD8 naive had two and CD8 memory one. Study conclusions and caveats: Compared with clonotypes that all four donors shared, non-shared clonotypes had lower generation probabilities.

This chain uses TRBV6-6 with TRBJ2-2, with D unclear. The sample comprised naive CD8+ T cells sorted from blood. The receptor was isolated from a man aged 18-30 years in good health. The CDR3 DNA sequence: TGTGCCAGCAGTTACGACGGGAACACCGGGGAGCTGTTTTTT. Translating it yields CASSYDGNTGELFF.